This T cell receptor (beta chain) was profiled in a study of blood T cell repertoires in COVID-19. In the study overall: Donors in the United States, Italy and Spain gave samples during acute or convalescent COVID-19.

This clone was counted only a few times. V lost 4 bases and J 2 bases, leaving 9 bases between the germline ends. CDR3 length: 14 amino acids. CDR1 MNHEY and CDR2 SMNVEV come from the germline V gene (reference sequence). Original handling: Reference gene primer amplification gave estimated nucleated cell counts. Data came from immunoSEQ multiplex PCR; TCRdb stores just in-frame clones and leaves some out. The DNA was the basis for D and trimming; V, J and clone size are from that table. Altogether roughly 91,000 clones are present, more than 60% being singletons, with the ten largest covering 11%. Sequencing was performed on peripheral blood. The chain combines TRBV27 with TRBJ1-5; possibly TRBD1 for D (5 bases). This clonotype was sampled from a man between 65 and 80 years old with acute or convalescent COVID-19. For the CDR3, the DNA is TGTGCCAGCAGTTGGGGCGGGGGCAATCAGCCCCAGCATTTT. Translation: CASSWGGGNQPQHF.